These 20 T cell receptor beta chains came from one sample sequenced in a study of blood T cell repertoires in COVID-19. Here immunoSEQ multiplex PCR was the method, and the copy in TCRdb shows in-frame clones only, minus some. The repertoire holds around 30,000 clones, with more than 70% as singletons. Material: peripheral blood. The source is a woman aged 35 to 49 with active or convalescent COVID-19.

V usage is TRBV3-1 (or the pseudogene TRBV3-2) and J usage is TRBJ2-7; TRBD2 matches at 7 bases. The CDR3 sequence is 15 residues long. Looked up from germline, CDR1 is LGHDT and CDR2 is YNNKEL (reference sequence). With V trimmed by 4 bases and J by 4 bases, 10 bases remained unmatched. In DNA, the CDR3 is TGTGCCAGCAGCCCCCTCGAGGGCGGGAGATACGAGCAGTACTTC. Residues: CASSPLEGGRYEQYF.

The gene calls are TRBV6-5 and TRBJ2-5; tentatively, D is TRBD1 (6 bases). V was cut by 6 bases and J by 5 bases, with 16 bases left in between. Per germline, CDR1 MNHEY and CDR2 SVGAGI. CDR3 length: 14 residues. CDR3 protein: CASRNRVLMETQYF. The DNA of the CDR3 is TGTGCCAGCAGAAACAGGGTTTTGATGGAGACCCAGTACTTC.

The chain combines TRBV24-1 with TRBJ2-1; TRBD1 matches at 7 bases. With V trimmed by 7 bases and J by 8 bases, 7 bases remained unmatched. This CDR3 has 13 amino acids. The germline V gene has CDR1 KGHDR and CDR2 SFDVKD. CDR3 loop: CATSVTGADEQFF. CDR3 DNA: TGTGCCACCAGCGTTACAGGGGCCGATGAGCAGTTCTTC.

V gene TRBV19 combines with J gene TRBJ1-1; 8 nucleotides agree with TRBD1. The V segment lost 6 bases and the J segment 3 bases; nucleotides outside the gene matches: 3. Germline-derived CDR1 and CDR2 are LNHDA and SQIVND (reference sequence). The CDR3 length is 13 residues. CDR3 residues: CASSSTGDTEAFF. Written as DNA, the CDR3 is TGTGCCAGTAGCTCGACAGGGGACACTGAAGCTTTCTTT.

V gene TRBV2 combines with J gene TRBJ2-1; TRBD2 matches at 11 bases. Germline V gives CDR1 SNHLY, CDR2 FYNNEI. The CDR3 length is 16 residues. V was clipped by 0 bases and J by 9 bases; unmatched bases: 7. The CDR3 here is CASSEAGLAGGGEQFF. The DNA for the CDR3 is TGTGCCAGCAGTGAAGCAGGGCTAGCGGGAGGCGGTGAGCAGTTCTTC.

J is TRBJ2-5 and V is TRBV5-1; TRBD2 matches 11 bases. With V trimmed by 4 bases and J by 10 bases, 9 bases remained unmatched. The germline V gene has CDR1 SGHRS and CDR2 YFSETQ. The CDR3 has 14 residues. The CDR3 region is CASSGTSGSRDQYF. The CDR3 coding sequence is TGCGCCAGCAGCGGAACTAGCGGGAGCAGGGACCAGTACTTC. Looking up the rest from reference TRBV5-1 and TRBJ2-5 gives the full variable domain: KAGVTQTPRYLIKTRGQQVTLSCSPISGHRSVSWYQQTPGQGLQFLFEYFSETQRNKGNFPGRFSGRQFSNSRSEMNVSTLELGDSALYLCASSGTSGSRDQYFGPGTRLLVL.

This chain uses TRBV28 with TRBJ1-2; D is ambiguous. V gave up 3 bases and J gave up 8 bases, with 19 bases separating them. The germline CDR1 and CDR2 sequences are MDHEN and SYDVKM. This CDR3 contains 15 residues. CDR3 loop: CASSFDGRTRGGYTF. The CDR3 DNA is TGTGCCAGCAGTTTTGATGGACGCACGCGGGGAGGCTACACCTTC.

The chain uses TRBV10-3 and TRBJ2-3; TRBD1 matches 8 bases. The V and J ends lost 8 bases and 6 bases, in that order; junction bases with no gene match: 10. Germline assignment: CDR1 ENHRY and CDR2 SYGVKD. The CDR3 sequence is 14 residues long. The CDR3 region is CAILGQGGFDTQYF. The CDR3 DNA is TGTGCCATCTTAGGACAGGGTGGGTTCGATACGCAGTATTTT.

The V call is TRBV11-3, the J call TRBJ2-5; TRBD1 agrees at 9 bases. This CDR3 is 16 amino acids long. From germline, CDR1 is SGHNT and CDR2 YENEEA. J was trimmed by 5 bases and V by 1 base; bases with no gene match: 8. CDR3 loop: CASSLGVTGGRETQYF. The CDR3 nucleotides are TGTGCCAGCAGCTTAGGGGTTACAGGGGGCCGGGAGACCCAGTACTTC. Full variable domain (rest looked up from reference TRBV11-3 and TRBJ2-5): EAGVVQSPRYKIIEKKQPVAFWCNPISGHNTLYWYLQNLGQGPELLIRYENEEAVDDSQLPKDRFSAERLKGVDSTLKIQPAELGDSAVYLCASSLGVTGGRETQYFGPGTRLLVL.

This chain links TRBV20-1 with TRBJ1-2, with D unclear. CDR3 length equals 11 residues. Trimming shortened V by 6 bases and J by 8 bases, and 13 bases separated the two germline ends. Looked up from germline, CDR1 is DFQATT and CDR2 is SNEGSKA (reference sequence). DNA for the CDR3: TGCAGTGCCCCGCTGGCCCCCGGCTACACCTTC. Protein product: CSAPLAPGYTF.

V is TRBV27 and J is TRBJ2-2, with D perhaps TRBD1 (6 bases). The CDR3 covers 17 residues. The V gene's germline CDR1 is MNHEY and CDR2 SMNVEV (reference sequence). Trimming left V 5 bases short and J 6 bases short, with 22 bases between. In DNA, the CDR3 is TGTGCCAGCAGTCTACCTCCCAGGGGCGGATTTGCCGGGGAGCTGTTTTTT. Translated: CASSLPPRGGFAGELFF.

This chain links TRBV5-4 with TRBJ2-7; tentative D call: TRBD1 (6 bases). The CDR3 consists of 14 residues. CDR1 and CDR2 from the germline V gene are SGHNT and YYREEE (reference sequence). The CDR3 loop is CATHGQSSSYEQYF. The CDR3 bases are TGTGCAACACACGGACAGTCCTCCTCCTACGAGCAGTACTTC.

The chain recombines TRBV9 with TRBJ2-7; D unresolved. V dropped 4 bases and J dropped 3 bases, with 17 bases sitting between them. This CDR3 spans 15 amino acids. Germline V CDR1 and CDR2: SGDLS, YYNGEE. The CDR3 nucleotides read TGTGCCAGCAGCCCAAACCCCGGAGCCTACTACGAGCAGTACTTC. Residues: CASSPNPGAYYEQYF.

This clone was observed a handful of times. Compared with germline, one end of the junction differs, possibly owing to a read error. The V call is TRBV7-7, the J call TRBJ2-7, with a weak D call TRBD1 (6 bases). The CDR3 length is 15 residues. CDR1 and CDR2 (germline): SSHAT, FNYEAQ (reference sequence). CDR3 amino acids: CASSLGAGQIYEQYF. In nucleotides, the CDR3 is TGTGCTAGCAGCTTAGGAGCCGGACAGATCTACGAGCAGTACTTC.

CDR3 coding DNA: TGTGCCAGCAGCCCTCTCGACAGGCAAGCTAACTATGGCTACACCTTC. This translates into CASSPLDRQANYGYTF. The chain is built from TRBV6-2 or TRBV6-3 and TRBJ1-2, with D possibly TRBD1 on 6 matching bases. CDR3 size: 16 residues. From germline, CDR1 is MNHEY and CDR2 SVGEGT. The V end was cut by 6 bases, the J end by 0 bases, with 17 bases between.

The CDR3 DNA reads TGCAGCGTTGTGGAGGGGGGGTCGGTCAATCAGCCCCAGCATTTT. It encodes CSVVEGGSVNQPQHF. The chain recombines TRBV29-1 with TRBJ1-5; maybe TRBD1 (6 bases). This CDR3 is built from 15 residues. Germline V CDR1 and CDR2: SQVTM, ANQGSEA. With 4 bases removed from V and 3 bases from J, the gap between germline ends came to 16 bases.

The V call is TRBV29-1, the J call TRBJ1-2, with D unresolved. The CDR3 contains 14 residues. V was shortened by 6 bases and J by 8 bases, with 22 bases between the two germline ends. Germline assignment: CDR1 SQVTM and CDR2 ANQGSEA. The CDR3 spells CSVVGEGPRLGYTF. In nucleotides, the CDR3 is TGCAGCGTAGTTGGGGAGGGTCCAAGGTTGGGCTACACCTTC.

The rearrangement uses TRBV5-1 and TRBJ1-3, with 7 bases that match TRBD1. CDR3 length: 15 amino acids. Germline trimming cut 3 bases from V and 0 bases from J; bases unmatched to any gene: 3. Germline assignment: CDR1 SGHRS and CDR2 YFSETQ. CDR3 DNA sequence: TGCGCCAGCAGCTCAGGGACAGACTCTGGAAACACCATATATTTT. Amino acid sequence: CASSSGTDSGNTIYF.

CDR3 in amino acids: CASSLPGRNTEAFF. The CDR3 coding sequence is TGCGCCAGCAGCCTCCCAGGCAGAAACACTGAAGCTTTCTTT. The chain recombines TRBV5-1 with TRBJ1-1; no firm D call. CDR1 SGHRS and CDR2 YFSETQ come from the germline V gene. The CDR3 covers 14 residues. Trimming took 4 bases from V and 2 from J, leaving 12 bases between them.

The J gene is TRBJ1-6, the V gene TRBV10-3; TRBD1 matches at 7 bases. V lost 6 bases, J lost 9 bases, and 8 bases stayed unmatched. Germline CDR1 and CDR2: ENHRY and SYGVKD. The CDR3 is 14 residues long. The CDR3 DNA follows: TGTGCCATCAGGGAGGGACAGACGATTTCACCCCTCCACTTT. Encoded protein: CAIREGQTISPLHF.